This T cell receptor (beta chain) derives from a study of cytomegalovirus exposure and HLA in healthy donors. Study results and caveats: An analysis was carried out at a later point. It showed that HLA-associated TCR beta chains were more clonally expanded than equally common non-associated chains. A later analysis associated some 16,000 TCR beta sequences with HLA alleles at a 0.05 false discovery rate. Trimming of TCR beta V- and J-genes showed a link, identified in a later analysis, to a missense DCLRE1C variant.

Note on this clone: The antigen is not known.

Germline CDR1 MNHEY, CDR2 SMNVEV (reference sequence). V was trimmed by 6 bases and J by 7 bases, leaving 6 bases between them. CDR3 length: 11 amino acids. 60 Vbeta and 13 Jbeta primers were used in PCR. Assay: immunoSEQ multiplex PCR; the TCRdb copy retains only in-frame clones and omits some. In the table there are approximately 170,000 clones, approximately 80% of which are singletons. This TCR came from a male donor in good health and CMV-seronegative. The sequencing input was PBMCs. This sequence joins TRBV27 and TRBJ2-2; D unresolved. The CDR3 loop is CASRSNGELFF. CDR3 DNA: TGTGCCAGCAGGTCCAACGGGGAGCTGTTTTTT.